This T cell receptor beta chain emerged from a study of T cells in Graves' hyperthyroidism and ophthalmopathy. Points from the study as a whole: Stable hyperthyroidism and ophthalmopathy were separated using 13 V-J signatures.

The cohort's ophthalmopathy patients, a group with duration under 3 months, had a Clinical Activity Score of at least 3 and a NOSPECS grade of at least 4. PBMCs were obtained from 10 ml fresh peripheral blood. TCR beta CDR3 regions were amplified from RNA. With the HTBI primer set, the TCR CDR3 went through a first round of RT-PCR. TCRdb passed the multiplex PCR reads through MiXCR, listing each CDR3 protein once. The data hold fewer than 450,000 distinct CDR3 sequences, with roughly 13% observed a single time. This clonotype occurred a few times. Its antigen is currently unknown. The source material was blood. The sequence was obtained from a man aged 50 to 60 with Graves' ophthalmopathy.

This CDR3 is CASSQEHRGTGELFF. The DNA for the CDR3 is TGTGCCAGCAGCCAAGAGCACAGGGGCACCGGGGAGCTGTTTTTT. The V call is TRBV3-1, the J call TRBJ2-2; 7 nucleotides agree with TRBD1. V shed 0 bases, J shed 4 bases, and the junction held 2 bases outside the gene matches. Germline-derived CDR1 and CDR2 are LGHDT and YNNKEL (reference sequence). The CDR3 runs to 15 residues.